The rows below give T cell receptor beta chains drawn from one sample of a study of blood T cell repertoires in COVID-19. TCRdb's copy holds only in-frame clones and misses some; the assay was immunoSEQ multiplex PCR. The data contain 130,000 to 150,000 clones, about 91% of them seen just once; the ten biggest clones take up around 0.91%. Specimen: peripheral blood. Every receptor here comes from a woman aged 50 to 65 with acute or convalescent COVID-19. Both conserved end residues are part of each CDR3. The order of the fields is D gene, J gene, V gene, clone size, CDR3 protein, CDR3 DNA. D genes are given only for firm matches. Clone size, where shown, is once, few, many, or a class for clones that have expanded.

>TRBD2|TRBJ2-3|TRBV7-3|.
CASSFTAGDLDTQYF
TGTGCCAGCAGCTTCACAGCGGGAGATCTAGATACGCAGTATTTT
>.|TRBJ1-1|TRBV25-1|.
CASRDTSTEAFF
TGTGCCAGTCGGGACACAAGCACTGAAGCTTTCTTT
>.|TRBJ2-1|TRBV19|once
CASSSSGGPYNEQFF
TGTGCCAGTAGTAGCTCCGGGGGGCCCTACAATGAGCAGTTCTTC
>TRBD1|TRBJ2-1|TRBV9|.
CASSGGQGPRREQFF
TGTGCCAGCAGCGGCGGACAGGGCCCCCGCAGGGAGCAGTTCTTC
>TRBD1|TRBJ2-1|TRBV11-2|.
CASSLPPGGSYNEQFF
TGTGCCAGCAGCTTACCACCAGGGGGCTCCTACAATGAGCAGTTCTTC
>.|TRBJ1-1|TRBV7-9|few
CASSLGAGEAFF
TGTGCCAGCAGCTTAGGTGCAGGTGAAGCTTTCTTT
>TRBD1|TRBJ1-1|TRBV19|.
CASSITGAGTEAFF
TGTGCCAGTAGTATAACAGGGGCCGGCACTGAAGCTTTCTTT
>.|TRBJ2-7|TRBV12-3/TRBV12-4|.
CASTGMTPEQYF
TGTGCCAGCACGGGGATGACTCCCGAGCAGTACTTC
>TRBD2|TRBJ2-1|TRBV10-2|.
CASSELSGGSYNEQFF
TGCGCCAGCAGTGAGCTTTCGGGAGGCTCCTACAATGAGCAGTTCTTC
>TRBD2|TRBJ2-7|TRBV19|.
CASSRREQYEQYF
TGTGCCAGTAGTAGGCGGGAGCAATACGAGCAGTACTTC
>TRBD2|TRBJ2-1|TRBV7-6|.
CASSLRASGSYNEQFF
TGTGCCAGCAGCTTACGCGCTAGCGGGAGTTACAATGAGCAGTTCTTC
>.|TRBJ2-7|TRBV27|.
CASSLYGTPGSYEQYF
TGTGCCAGCAGTTTGTACGGGACACCCGGCTCCTACGAGCAGTACTTC
>TRBD1|TRBJ1-3|TRBV7-2|.
CASSRRQGQTGNTIYF
TGTGCCAGCAGTCGACGACAGGGTCAAACTGGAAACACCATATATTTT
>TRBD1|TRBJ1-2|TRBV9|once
CASSPDRFYGYTF
TGTGCCAGCAGCCCGGACAGGTTCTATGGCTACACCTTC
>.|TRBJ2-2|TRBV5-1|.
CASSLGQSNTGELFF
TGCGCCAGCAGCTTGGGACAGTCGAACACCGGGGAGCTGTTTTTT
>.|TRBJ2-7|TRBV24-1|.
CATSARMGGVQYF
TGTGCCACCAGTGCCAGGATGGGCGGGGTGCAGTACTTC
>TRBD1|TRBJ2-1|TRBV19|.
CASSPRTGGNEQFF
TGTGCCAGTAGTCCCAGAACAGGGGGCAATGAGCAGTTCTTC